These 23 T cell receptor beta chains were all obtained from the same sample, sequenced in a study of blood T cells in healthy people across ages. A J-beta primer mix and a sample-barcoded 5' primer were used in a second PCR of about 7 to 12 cycles. Each CDR3 protein is one row after TCRdb ran MiXCR on the 5' RACE reads. The sample lists about 780,000 distinct CDR3 sequences, about 26% occurring once. These data were likewise used in another study, on T cells of mothers and their children.

Material for sequencing was blood. The receptors here all came from a boy aged 5 to 17 in good health.

This clonotype appeared many times. The gene calls are TRBV21-1 and TRBJ2-5. TRBV21-1 is labeled a pseudogene. This CDR3 spans 15 amino acids. CDR3 in DNA: TGTGCCAGCAGCAAAGTTTCTGAGTACCAAGAGACCCAGTACTTC. This codes for CASSKVSEYQETQYF.

This clonotype was seen a handful of times. V usage is TRBV11-2 and J usage is TRBJ2-1; the D is unclear. CDR1 is SGHAT and CDR2 is FQNNGV in the germline V gene. This CDR3 has 14 residues. V was cut by 4 bases and J by 3 bases, with 10 bases left in between. DNA for the CDR3: TGTGCCAGCAGCTCGACCAAATACTACAATGAGCAGTTCTTC. This sequence encodes CASSSTKYYNEQFF.

This clonotype has just a few counts. This chain connects TRBV11-2 to TRBJ1-1; unclear D gene. The CDR3 is 15 amino acids. The germline V gene has CDR1 SGHAT and CDR2 FQNNGV. Trimming left V 1 base short and J 6 bases short, with 15 bases between. Here the CDR3 DNA reads TGTGCCAGCAGCTTAGTTGATGCGGTTGTCCCTGAAGCTTTCTTT. Translating it yields CASSLVDAVVPEAFF. Complete variable domain (other parts from reference TRBV11-2 and TRBJ1-1): EAGVAQSPRYKIIEKRQSVAFWCNPISGHATLYWYQQILGQGPKLLIQFQNNGVVDDSQLPKDRFSAERLKGVDSTLKIQPAKLEDSAVYLCASSLVDAVVPEAFFGQGTRLTVV.

The chain combines TRBV4-3 with TRBJ2-1; 7 bases are shared with TRBD2. Per the germline V gene, CDR1 is LGHNA and CDR2 is YSLEER. The CDR3 has 16 amino acids. The V segment lost 0 bases and the J segment 4 bases; nucleotides outside the gene matches: 6. The CDR3 region is CASSQEYGGGYNEQFF. CDR3 DNA: TGCGCCAGCAGCCAAGAGTATGGGGGGGGGTACAATGAGCAGTTCTTC.

The chain employs TRBV5-1 and TRBJ1-2; the D gene is possibly TRBD1 (6 bases). Germline CDR1 SGHRS, CDR2 YFSETQ. This CDR3 has 13 amino acids. The V gene lost 6 bases and the J gene lost 2 bases, with 11 bases spanning the gap. In DNA form, the CDR3 reads TGCGCCAGCAACCCGACAGGCAACTATGGCTACACCTTC. Translating gives CASNPTGNYGYTF. The full variable domain, with the rest looked up from reference TRBV5-1 and TRBJ1-2, is KAGVTQTPRYLIKTRGQQVTLSCSPISGHRSVSWYQQTPGQGLQFLFEYFSETQRNKGNFPGRFSGRQFSNSRSEMNVSTLELGDSALYLCASNPTGNYGYTFGSGTRLTVV.

The J gene is TRBJ1-5, the V gene TRBV27; D is unresolved. Trimming removed 7 bases at V and 0 bases at J, with 10 bases between. The CDR3 covers 14 residues. CDR1 is MNHEY and CDR2 is SMNVEV in the germline V gene (reference sequence). CDR3 DNA: TGTGCCAGCAAAACAGACTATAGCAATCAGCCCCAGCATTTT. Translating it yields CASKTDYSNQPQHF.

The chain employs TRBV10-3 and TRBJ1-2; 8 nucleotides match TRBD1. The CDR3 spans 12 residues. Germline V gives CDR1 ENHRY, CDR2 SYGVKD. V gave up 6 bases and J gave up 8 bases; unmatched junction bases: 5. The CDR3 region is CAISRTGHGYTF. DNA for the CDR3: TGTGCCATCAGCCGGACAGGGCACGGCTACACCTTC.

This clonotype was observed a few times. The chain combines TRBV3-1 with TRBJ2-7; unclear D gene. Gene TRBJ2-5 matches the end of the DNA better, so the J call may be wrong. Germline lookup yields CDR1 LGHDT and CDR2 YNNKEL (reference sequence). The CDR3 is 15 amino acids. CDR3: CASSQGSTRQETQYF. In DNA form, the CDR3 reads TGTGCCAGCAGCCAAGGGAGTACCCGTCAAGAGACCCAGTACTTC.

As concerns this clonotype: The junction and the germline gene differ at one end; a read error may be behind it. The CDR3, as DNA: TGCGCCAGCAGCCAAGTAAATCGCATGGAGACCCAGTACTTC. Its protein product is CASSQVNRMETQYF. The genes are TRBV7-2 and TRBJ2-5; D unresolved. CDR3 size: 14 residues. CDR1 and CDR2 (germline): SGHTA, FQGNSA.

This rearrangement joins TRBV3-1 to TRBJ2-4; TRBD1 is a possible D gene (5 bases). Deletions cut 8 bases from V and 6 bases from J, with 14 bases between. CDR1 is LGHDT and CDR2 is YNNKEL in the germline V gene (reference sequence). This CDR3 has 13 amino acids. As DNA, the CDR3 is TGTGCCAGCTCGTCGGACATGACAAACATTCAGTACTTC. Translating it yields CASSSDMTNIQYF.

Regarding this clonotype: Possible read error: a much larger clone is one base away. The V gene is TRBV7-9, the J gene TRBJ2-1; 7 bases map to TRBD1. The closer fit of TRBJ2-7 to the DNA end suggests the J call may be wrong. The CDR3 runs 14 residues. In germline, CDR1 is SEHNR, CDR2 FQNEAQ (reference sequence). CDR3 DNA: TGTGCCAGCAGCTTGGGGACAGTCGCCTACGAGCAGTACTTC. Translated: CASSLGTVAYEQYF.

The V gene is TRBV10-2, the J gene TRBJ2-5; 7 bases line up with TRBD2. This CDR3 is 14 amino acids long. Germline V gene sequence: CDR1 WSHSY, CDR2 SAAADI. V gave up 3 bases and J gave up 3 bases; unmatched junction bases: 4. In DNA form, the CDR3 reads TGCGCCAGCAGTGACGTGGCGGGAGAAGAGACCCAGTACTTC. Its protein is CASSDVAGEETQYF.

This clonotype has a handful of counts. This chain joins TRBV5-1 and TRBJ2-7, with a tentative D call TRBD2 (5 bases). CDR1 SGHRS and CDR2 YFSETQ come from the germline V gene. V was pared by 4 bases and J by 3 bases, with 14 bases between. CDR3 size: 14 residues. The CDR3 DNA reads TGCGCCAGCAGCGCCCAACCCGGGAACTACGAGCAGTACTTC. Its translation: CASSAQPGNYEQYF.

This clonotype has only a few counts. The V and J genes are TRBV27 and TRBJ2-5; D may match TRBD1 or TRBD2 (6 bases each). The J call could be wrong; TRBJ2-1 is a better fit for the DNA end. CDR3 length equals 17 residues. Germline values: CDR1 MNHEY, CDR2 SMNVEV (reference sequence). The CDR3 here is CASRGGGPRTFYNEQFF. The CDR3 coding sequence is TGTGCCAGCCGAGGAGGGGGGCCGAGGACGTTCTACAATGAGCAGTTCTTC.

This clonotype was observed many times. The rearrangement joins TRBV7-9 to TRBJ2-7; D is unresolved. CDR1 and CDR2 from the germline V gene are SEHNR and FQNEAQ (reference sequence). The CDR3 has 12 amino acids. Trimming pared 3 bases from V and 3 bases from J, leaving 6 bases between. CDR3 bases: TGTGCCAGCAGCTTCGGCAGCTACGAGCAGTACTTC. It encodes CASSFGSYEQYF.

V gene TRBV7-6 combines with J gene TRBJ2-2, with 9 bases lining up with TRBD1. V shed 5 bases, J shed 5 bases, and the junction held 18 bases outside the gene matches. Germline V gene data show CDR1 as SGHVS and CDR2 as FNYEAQ. This CDR3 spans 19 amino acids. The chain's CDR3 is CASSRQGGSESQRTGELFF. The CDR3 region has the DNA TGTGCCAGCAGCCGACAGGGGGGCAGTGAATCGCAGAGGACCGGGGAGCTGTTTTTT.

This clonotype was seen a handful of times. The chain carries TRBV12-3 or TRBV12-4 and TRBJ2-2; 8 bases are a match to TRBD1. The CDR3 is 15 residues long. V gave up 6 bases and J gave up 5 bases; unmatched junction bases: 8. The CDR3 reads CASRFDRGGTGELFF. In DNA form, the CDR3 reads TGTGCCAGCAGATTCGACAGGGGTGGGACCGGGGAGCTGTTTTTT.

In this sample, this clonotype turned up a few times. The chain carries TRBV28 and TRBJ1-1; 9 nucleotides align to TRBD1. In germline, CDR1 is MDHEN, CDR2 SYDVKM. CDR3 length: 14 amino acids. J gave up 5 bases and V 5 bases, and 6 bases lay outside the gene matches. In DNA, the CDR3 is TGTGCCAGCAGTGGGACAGGGAAGGGAACTGAAGCTTTCTTT. Translation gives CASSGTGKGTEAFF.

The chain is built from TRBV28 and TRBJ2-7; D possibly uses TRBD1 or TRBD2 (5 bases each). The CDR3 sequence is 13 residues long. With 7 bases removed from V and 6 bases from J, the gap between germline ends came to 16 bases. Germline-derived CDR1 and CDR2 are MDHEN and SYDVKM. The CDR3 region has the DNA TGTGCCAGCACCACGGGGCAATGGGGCGAGCAGTACTTC. The encoded protein is CASTTGQWGEQYF.

The table lists this clonotype with a few counts. The chain couples TRBV5-1 to TRBJ2-7; maybe TRBD1 (6 bases). From germline, CDR1 is SGHRS and CDR2 YFSETQ. The CDR3 has 14 amino acids. The V gene lost 0 bases and the J gene lost 5 bases, with 12 bases spanning the gap. The CDR3 nucleotides are TGCGCCAGCAGCTTGGGACAGGCCTTCCACGAGCAGTACTTC. This translates into CASSLGQAFHEQYF.

This chain uses TRBV12-3 or TRBV12-4 with TRBJ1-2; D is uncertain. CDR3 length equals 14 residues. Between the trimmed V and J ends, which lost 1 base and 4 bases, there was a span of 10 bases. CDR3 bases: TGTGCCAGCAGTTTAGGCAGATCAACCTATGGCTACACCTTC. It specifies CASSLGRSTYGYTF.

The genes are TRBV5-5 and TRBJ2-5; 7 bases line up with TRBD2. The last part of the DNA fits TRBJ2-1 better; the J call may be wrong. The CDR3 has 15 amino acids. Per the germline V gene, CDR1 is SGHKS and CDR2 is YYEKEE (reference sequence). The CDR3 nucleotides are TGTGCCAGCAGCTTGGTGGGGGGGGGAGGTAATGAGCAGTTCTTC. Its translation: CASSLVGGGGNEQFF.

The V and J genes are TRBV5-1 and TRBJ2-2, with a possible D match to TRBD1 (6 bases). Looked up from germline, CDR1 is SGHRS and CDR2 is YFSETQ. V lost 4 bases to trimming and J lost 4 bases, with 20 bases between them. CDR3 length: 17 residues. In DNA form, the CDR3 reads TGCGCCAGCAGCCCTAATTTCGTAACAGGGCCCACCGGGGAGCTGTTTTTT. As protein: CASSPNFVTGPTGELFF.